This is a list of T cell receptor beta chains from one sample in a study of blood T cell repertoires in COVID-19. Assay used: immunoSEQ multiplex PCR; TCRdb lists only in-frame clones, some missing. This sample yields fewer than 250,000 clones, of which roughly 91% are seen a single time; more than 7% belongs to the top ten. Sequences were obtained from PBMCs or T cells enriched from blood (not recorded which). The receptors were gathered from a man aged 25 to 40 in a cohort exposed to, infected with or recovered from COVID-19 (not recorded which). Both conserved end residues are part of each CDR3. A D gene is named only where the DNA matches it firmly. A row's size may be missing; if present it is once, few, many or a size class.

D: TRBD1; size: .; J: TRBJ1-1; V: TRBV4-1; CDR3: CASSQVLTGRAFF; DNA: TGCGCCAGCAGCCAAGTGTTGACAGGGAGAGCTTTCTTT
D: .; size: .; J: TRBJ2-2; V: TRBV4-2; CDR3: CASSQELGGVAGELFF; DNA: TGTGCCAGCAGCCAAGAGCTAGGGGGGGTGGCCGGGGAGCTGTTTTTT
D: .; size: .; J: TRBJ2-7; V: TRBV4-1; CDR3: CASSQDSGTSYEQYF; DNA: TGCGCCAGCAGCCAAGATAGCGGTACCTCCTACGAGCAGTACTTC
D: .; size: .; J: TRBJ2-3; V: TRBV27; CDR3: CASSHSNTQYF; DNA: TGTGCCAGCAGTCACAGCAATACGCAGTATTTT
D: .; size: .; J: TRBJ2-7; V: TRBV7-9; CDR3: CASSLSEAYEQYF; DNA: TGTGCCAGCAGCTTATCCGAGGCGTACGAGCAGTACTTC
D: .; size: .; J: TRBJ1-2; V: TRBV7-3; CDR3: CASSLDAGDYGYTF; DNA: TGTGCCAGCAGCTTAGATGCAGGGGACTATGGCTACACCTTC
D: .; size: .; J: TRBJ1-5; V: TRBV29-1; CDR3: CSVSTSFSNQPQHF; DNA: TGCAGCGTTTCGACATCCTTTAGCAATCAGCCCCAGCATTTT
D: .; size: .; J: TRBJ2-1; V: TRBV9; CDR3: CASSVGSRGRQFF; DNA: TGTGCCAGCAGCGTAGGTTCGAGGGGGAGGCAGTTCTTC
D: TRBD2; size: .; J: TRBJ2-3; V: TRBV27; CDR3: CASSSGTSIADTQYF; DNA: TGTGCCAGCAGTTCCGGGACTAGCATCGCAGATACGCAGTATTTT
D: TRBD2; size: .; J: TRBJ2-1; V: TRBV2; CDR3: CASSDFELAGGYNEQFF; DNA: TGTGCCAGCAGTGATTTCGAACTAGCGGGAGGATACAATGAGCAGTTCTTC
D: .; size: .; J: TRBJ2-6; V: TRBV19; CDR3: CASTPFGGARTSGANVLTF; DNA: TGTGCCAGTACCCCCTTTGGCGGGGCCAGGACCTCTGGGGCCAACGTCCTGACTTTC
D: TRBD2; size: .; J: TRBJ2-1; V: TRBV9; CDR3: CASSMTSGGLAGVGGSYNEQFF; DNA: TGTGCCAGCAGCATGACCTCGGGTGGGCTAGCGGGAGTAGGGGGCTCCTACAATGAGCAGTTCTTC
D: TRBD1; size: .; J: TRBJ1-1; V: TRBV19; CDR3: CASTNDRGGTEAFF; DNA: TGTGCCAGTACCAACGACAGGGGTGGGACTGAAGCTTTCTTT
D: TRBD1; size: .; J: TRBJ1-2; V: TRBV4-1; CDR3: CASSLRDSAYGYTF; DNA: TGCGCCAGCAGCCTTCGGGACAGCGCCTATGGCTACACCTTC
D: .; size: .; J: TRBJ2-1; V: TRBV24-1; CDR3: CATSDSFGLRQFF; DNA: TGTGCCACCAGTGATTCGTTCGGGTTACGACAGTTCTTC
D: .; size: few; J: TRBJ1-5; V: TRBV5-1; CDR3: CASSLLSNQPQHF; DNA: TGCGCCAGCAGCTTGCTCAGCAATCAGCCCCAGCATTTT
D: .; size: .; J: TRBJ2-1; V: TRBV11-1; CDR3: CASSFFQGGYNEQFF; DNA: TGTGCCAGCAGCTTCTTCCAGGGGGGCTACAATGAGCAGTTCTTC
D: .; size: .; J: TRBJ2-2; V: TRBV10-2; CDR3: CASRDQGNTGELFF; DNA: TGCGCCAGCAGGGATCAGGGCAACACCGGGGAGCTGTTTTTT
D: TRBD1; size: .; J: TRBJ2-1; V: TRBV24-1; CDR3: CATSDLRTGSDEQFF; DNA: TGTGCCACCAGTGATTTGAGGACAGGATCGGATGAGCAGTTCTTC
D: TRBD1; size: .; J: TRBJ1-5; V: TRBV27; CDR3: CASRAQGPDNQPQHF; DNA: TGTGCCAGCAGAGCACAGGGGCCCGACAATCAGCCCCAGCATTTT
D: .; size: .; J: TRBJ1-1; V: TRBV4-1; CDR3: CASSPIARQKNTEAFF; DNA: TGCGCCAGCAGCCCCATCGCGCGACAGAAGAACACTGAAGCTTTCTTT
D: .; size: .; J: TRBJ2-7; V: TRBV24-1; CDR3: CATSGFGGGGTYEQYF; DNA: TGTGCCACCAGTGGGTTCGGGGGAGGGGGGACTTACGAGCAGTACTTC
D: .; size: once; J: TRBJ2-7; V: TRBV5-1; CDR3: CASSRPTGVSYEQYF; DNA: TGCGCCAGCAGCCGCCCCACCGGGGTCTCCTACGAGCAGTACTTC
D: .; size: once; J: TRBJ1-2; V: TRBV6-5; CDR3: CACTGTTYGYTF; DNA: TGTGCCTGTACCGGGACAACCTATGGCTACACCTTC
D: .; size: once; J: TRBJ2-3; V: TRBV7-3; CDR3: CASSSPSTDTQYF; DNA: TGTGCCAGCAGCTCCCCGAGCACAGATACGCAGTATTTT
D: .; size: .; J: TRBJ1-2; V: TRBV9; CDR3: CASSAPQKSYGYTF; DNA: TGTGCCAGCAGCGCCCCGCAGAAAAGCTATGGCTACACCTTC
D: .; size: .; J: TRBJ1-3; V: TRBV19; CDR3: CASSIQGESSGNTIYF; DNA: TGTGCCAGTAGTATTCAGGGTGAATCCTCTGGAAACACCATATATTTT
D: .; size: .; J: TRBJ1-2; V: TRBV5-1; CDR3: CASSLASPYGYTF; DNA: TGCGCCAGCAGCTTGGCGTCCCCCTATGGCTACACCTTC
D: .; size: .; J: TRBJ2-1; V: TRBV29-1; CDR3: CSVSTSGTSSYNEQFF; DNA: TGCAGCGTTTCCACATCCGGGACTTCCTCCTACAATGAGCAGTTCTTC
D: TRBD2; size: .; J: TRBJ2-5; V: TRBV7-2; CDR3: CASSIAGGPSETQYF; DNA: TGTGCCAGCAGTATAGCGGGAGGGCCCTCAGAGACCCAGTACTTC
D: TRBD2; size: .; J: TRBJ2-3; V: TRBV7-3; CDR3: CASSLGLAGLTSTDTQYF; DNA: TGTGCCAGCAGCTTGGGACTAGCGGGGCTGACAAGCACAGATACGCAGTATTTT
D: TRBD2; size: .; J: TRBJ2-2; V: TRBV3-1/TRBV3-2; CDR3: CASSQLAGGPKGGELFF; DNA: TGTGCCAGCAGCCAATTAGCGGGAGGGCCCAAGGGCGGGGAGCTGTTTTTT
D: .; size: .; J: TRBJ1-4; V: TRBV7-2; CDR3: CASSPGRGADEKLFF; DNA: TGTGCCAGCAGCCCCGGCAGGGGCGCAGACGAAAAACTGTTTTTT
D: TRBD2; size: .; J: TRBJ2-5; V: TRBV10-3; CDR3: CAISSGMEETQYF; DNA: TGTGCCATTTCTAGCGGGATGGAGGAGACCCAGTACTTC
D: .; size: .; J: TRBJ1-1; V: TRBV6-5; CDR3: CASSYSQNTEAFF; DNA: TGTGCCAGCAGTTACTCCCAGAACACTGAAGCTTTCTTT
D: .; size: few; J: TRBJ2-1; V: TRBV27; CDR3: CASSLVQDNEQFF; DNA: TGTGCCAGCAGTTTGGTCCAGGACAATGAGCAGTTCTTC
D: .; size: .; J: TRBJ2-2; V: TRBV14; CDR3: CASSQDLTGELFF; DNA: TGTGCCAGCAGCCAAGATCTCACCGGGGAGCTGTTTTTT
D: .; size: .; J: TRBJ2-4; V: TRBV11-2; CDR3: CASSLVSLAKNIQYF; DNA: TGTGCCAGCAGCTTAGTATCCCTAGCCAAAAACATTCAGTACTTC
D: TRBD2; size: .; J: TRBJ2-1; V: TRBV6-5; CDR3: CASSYGASGEFF; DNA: TGTGCCAGCAGCTATGGGGCTAGCGGCGAATTCTTC
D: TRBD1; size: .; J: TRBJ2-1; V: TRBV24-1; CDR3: CATSDETGGNEQFF; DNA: TGTGCCACCAGTGATGAGACAGGGGGCAATGAGCAGTTCTTC
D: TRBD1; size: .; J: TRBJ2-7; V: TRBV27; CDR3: CASSLPAGTGAYEQYF; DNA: TGTGCCAGCAGTTTACCCGCCGGGACAGGGGCCTACGAGCAGTACTTC
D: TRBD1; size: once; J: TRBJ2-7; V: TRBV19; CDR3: CASGDRVFNEQYF; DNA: TGTGCCAGTGGAGACAGGGTTTTTAACGAGCAGTACTTC
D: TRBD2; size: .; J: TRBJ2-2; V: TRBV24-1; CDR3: CATSERDYSNTGELFF; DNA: TGTGCCACCAGTGAAAGGGACTACTCGAACACCGGGGAGCTGTTTTTT
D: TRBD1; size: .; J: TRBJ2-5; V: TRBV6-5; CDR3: CASRYAGGLETQYF; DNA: TGTGCCAGCAGATACGCAGGGGGCCTAGAGACCCAGTACTTC
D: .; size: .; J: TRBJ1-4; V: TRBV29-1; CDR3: CSAGGLTNEKLFF; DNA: TGCAGCGCCGGGGGGTTAACTAATGAAAAACTGTTTTTT
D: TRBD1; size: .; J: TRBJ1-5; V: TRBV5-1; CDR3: CASSLTGGQQPQHF; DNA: TGCGCCAGCAGCCTGACAGGGGGCCAGCAGCCCCAGCATTTT